The 27 T cell receptor beta chains presented below share a single source sample, sequenced in a study of blood T cell repertoires in COVID-19. Only in-frame clones appear in the TCRdb table, and some are missing; sequencing was by immunoSEQ multiplex PCR. The data contain about 270,000 clones, about 89% of them singletons. Sequenced sample: PBMCs or T cells enriched from blood (not recorded which). The source is a woman younger than 35 who had recovered from COVID-19.

This clone has a handful of counts. The chain couples TRBV5-1 to TRBJ1-2, with 7 bases aligning to TRBD1. CDR3 length: 13 amino acids. The germline CDR1 and CDR2 sequences are SGHRS and YFSETQ. V was pared by 0 bases and J by 7 bases, with 3 bases of the junction left unmatched. The chain's CDR3 is CASSLGQGRGYTF. In nucleotides, the CDR3 is TGCGCCAGCAGCTTGGGACAGGGCCGTGGCTACACCTTC.

The chain couples TRBV27 to TRBJ1-5, with TRBD1 matching over 9 bases. The CDR3 covers 19 residues. V lost 5 bases, J lost 0 bases, and 14 bases stayed unmatched. From germline, CDR1 is MNHEY and CDR2 SMNVEV (reference sequence). CDR3 sequence (DNA): TGTGCCAGCAGTCCCACGGGACAGGGATGGCATCTTAGCAATCAGCCCCAGCATTTT. It yields the protein CASSPTGQGWHLSNQPQHF.

The chain joins TRBV9 to TRBJ2-7; 10 nucleotides match TRBD2. Germline loops: CDR1 SGDLS, CDR2 YYNGEE. The CDR3 consists of 20 residues. The V and J ends lost 4 bases and 3 bases, in that order; junction bases with no gene match: 22. The DNA for the CDR3 is TGTGCCAGCAGCCCAACGTCTCCTAGCGGGAGTGCTTTTGCTTACTACGAGCAGTACTTC. Residues: CASSPTSPSGSAFAYYEQYF.

The chain uses TRBV5-1 and TRBJ1-1; 9 nucleotides align to TRBD1. Germline trimming cut 4 bases from V and 14 bases from J; bases unmatched to any gene: 12. The CDR3 loop spans 13 amino acids. Germline CDR1 SGHRS, CDR2 YFSETQ. CDR3 amino acids: CASSPGTGPEGFF. In nucleotides, the CDR3 is TGCGCCAGCAGCCCGGGGACAGGGCCTGAGGGGTTCTTT.

The rearrangement links TRBV10-3 to TRBJ1-6, with 7 bases identical to TRBD1. CDR3 size: 16 residues. Trimming removed 5 bases from V and 7 bases from J; junction bases left unmatched: 11. Germline values: CDR1 ENHRY, CDR2 SYGVKD. CDR3 loop: CAISWGTVFLNSPLHF. The CDR3 DNA sequence: TGTGCCATCAGTTGGGGGACAGTTTTTCTAAATTCACCCCTCCACTTT.

This clone showed up just a few times. The V gene is TRBV18, the J gene TRBJ2-5, with TRBD1 identical over 9 bases. This CDR3 contains 14 residues. CDR1 and CDR2 from the germline V gene are KGHSH and LQKENI. V shed 2 bases, J shed 2 bases, and the junction held 0 bases outside the gene matches. CDR3 amino acids: CASSPGTGQETQYF. CDR3 sequence (DNA): TGTGCCAGCTCACCAGGGACAGGGCAAGAGACCCAGTACTTC.

The chain couples TRBV6-5 to TRBJ1-1; D is ambiguous. The V and J ends lost 6 bases and 12 bases respectively, with 17 bases between them. The CDR3 is made up of 12 amino acids. Germline values: CDR1 MNHEY, CDR2 SVGAGI. CDR3 protein: CASSQIRTRTFF. CDR3 nucleotide sequence: TGTGCCAGCAGCCAAATAAGAACTAGAACTTTCTTT.

The gene calls are TRBV9 and TRBJ2-5, with 7 bases lining up with TRBD1. The CDR3 has 15 residues. From germline, CDR1 is SGDLS and CDR2 YYNGEE. The ends lost 4 bases at V and 5 bases at J; junction bases unmatched: 11. Here the CDR3 DNA reads TGTGCCAGCAGCCCCCACCGGGACAGCCAGGAGACCCAGTACTTC. Its translation is CASSPHRDSQETQYF.

For the CDR3, the DNA is TGCGCCAGCAGCTTTGGAGGGCCAGGCCCGCATGAGCAGTTCTTC. Amino acids: CASSFGGPGPHEQFF. This chain links TRBV5-1 with TRBJ2-1, with D maybe TRBD2 (6 bases). CDR1 is SGHRS, CDR2 YFSETQ, per germline. There are 15 residues in the CDR3. V was trimmed by 2 bases and J by 8 bases, leaving 17 bases between them.

The V and J genes are TRBV7-2 and TRBJ2-2; TRBD2 agrees at 7 bases. Germline assignment: CDR1 SGHTA and CDR2 FQGNSA. The CDR3 totals 16 residues. Losses at the gene ends were 2 bases for V and 6 bases for J; bases not matched to a gene: 9. CDR3 sequence: CASSLKLGRGAGELFF. The DNA for the CDR3 is TGTGCCAGCAGCTTAAAGTTAGGACGGGGGGCCGGGGAGCTGTTTTTT.

J is TRBJ2-7 and V is TRBV7-2; 12 bases map to TRBD2. CDR3 size: 14 residues. Germline CDR1 reads SGHTA; CDR2 reads FQGNSA. Trimming at V came to 7 bases and at J to 5 bases, leaving 6 bases not matched to a gene. Here the CDR3 DNA reads TGTGCCAGCACCCGGACTAGCGGGGTCCACGAGCAGTACTTC. Its translation is CASTRTSGVHEQYF. The whole variable domain, remainder taken from reference TRBV7-2 and TRBJ2-7, is GAGVSQSPSNKVTEKGKDVELRCDPISGHTALYWYRQSLGQGLEFLIYFQGNSAPDKSGLPSDRFSAERTGGSVSTLTIQRTQQEDSAVYLCASTRTSGVHEQYFGPGTRLTVT.

V usage is TRBV10-3 and J usage is TRBJ1-2, with TRBD1 matching 10 bases. The CDR3 is 14 amino acids. The junction had 7 bases not matched to a gene; V was cut back by 4 bases and J by 8 bases. The germline V gene has CDR1 ENHRY and CDR2 SYGVKD. As DNA, the CDR3 is TGTGCCATCAGTGGCGGACAGGGGGAGAGGGGCTACACCTTC. Protein product: CAISGGQGERGYTF.

The chain combines TRBV25-1 with TRBJ1-1; possible D gene TRBD1, 5 bases. This CDR3 contains 13 residues. V lost 3 bases and J 5 bases, leaving 10 bases between the germline ends. The germline gives CDR1 MGHDK, CDR2 SYGVNS. CDR3 in DNA: TGTGCCAGCAGTGATCAGGGAAGGACTGAAGCTTTCTTT. It is translated as CASSDQGRTEAFF.

CDR3 sequence (DNA): TGTGCCAGCAGCTCCAGGGGGCAGGGGACCGGGGAGCTGTTTTTT. It encodes CASSSRGQGTGELFF. The chain joins TRBV7-6 to TRBJ2-2; TRBD1 matches 8 bases. Trimming took 4 bases from V and 5 from J; bases not matched to a gene: 6. CDR3 length equals 15 residues. Germline V gene lookup returns CDR1 SGHVS and CDR2 FNYEAQ.

The chain has TRBV4-3 and TRBJ1-2; D is ambiguous. The CDR3 is 15 amino acids. V lost 0 bases and J 2 bases, leaving 10 bases between the germline ends. Germline assignment: CDR1 LGHNA and CDR2 YSLEER. As DNA, the CDR3 is TGCGCCAGCAGCCAAGATTCCGGTTCCAACTATGGCTACACCTTC. This translates into CASSQDSGSNYGYTF.

This chain uses TRBV21-1 with TRBJ2-7; TRBD2 reflects the table's D call only, with no check against the DNA. TRBV21-1 is an annotated pseudogene. The CDR3 is 17 residues long. CDR3: CADRGGRTSGFPYEQYF. The DNA of the CDR3 is TGTGCCGACAGAGGTGGCCGGACTAGCGGGTTCCCCTACGAGCAGTACTTC.

The chain employs TRBV30 and TRBJ1-4; TRBD1 might be the D (6 bases). Trimming shortened V by 7 bases and J by 4 bases, and 10 bases separated the two germline ends. Germline CDR1 is GTSNPN and CDR2 is SVGIG (reference sequence). CDR3 length equals 12 residues. DNA of the CDR3: TGTGCCTCGGACAGTTATAATGAAAAACTGTTTTTT. This gives the protein CASDSYNEKLFF.

Points on this clone: Within the sample, other DNA sequences also encode this same CDR3. This rearrangement joins TRBV9 to TRBJ1-2; D possibly corresponds to TRBD1 (5 bases). Germline-derived CDR1 and CDR2 are SGDLS and YYNGEE. The length of the CDR3 is 14 residues. V lost 0 bases, J lost 3 bases, and 9 bases lay in between. CDR3 sequence: CASSVDGGDYGYTF. DNA for the CDR3: TGTGCCAGCAGCGTAGACGGGGGAGACTATGGCTACACCTTC.

The chain carries TRBV30 and TRBJ2-7, with D uncertain. Germline CDR1 and CDR2: GTSNPN and SVGIG (reference sequence). The V end lost 1 base, the J end lost 4 bases, and 14 bases lay between the germline ends. The CDR3 totals 14 residues. DNA for the CDR3: TGTGCCTGGAGTGCGGGTCGACCAACGTACGAGCAGTACTTC. It is translated as CAWSAGRPTYEQYF.

The CDR3 bases are TGTGCCTGGACTAACAACAGGGTCTCGGGGCAGCCCCAGCATTTT. The encoded protein is CAWTNNRVSGQPQHF. V and J are TRBV30 and TRBJ1-5; maybe TRBD1 (6 bases). The V gene's germline CDR1 is GTSNPN and CDR2 SVGIG (reference sequence). V lost 4 bases and J lost 7, with 20 bases in between. This CDR3 spans 15 amino acids.

This chain uses TRBV28 with TRBJ2-1; D possibly corresponds to TRBD1 (5 bases). The germline CDR1 and CDR2 sequences are MDHEN and SYDVKM. CDR3 length: 14 residues. Between the trimmed V and J ends, which lost 1 base and 9 bases, there was a span of 13 bases. The CDR3 reads CASSLYSVRGEQFF. The CDR3 nucleotides read TGTGCCAGCAGTTTATATTCGGTTAGGGGTGAGCAGTTCTTC. The whole variable domain, filled in from reference TRBV28 and TRBJ2-1, reads DVKVTQSSRYLVKRTGEKVFLECVQDMDHENMFWYRQDPGLGLRLIYFSYDVKMKEKGDIPEGYSVSREKKERFSLILESASTNQTSMYLCASSLYSVRGEQFFGPGTRLTVL.

The V and J genes are TRBV9 and TRBJ2-3, with D possibly TRBD1 on 5 matching bases. Germline-derived CDR1 and CDR2 are SGDLS and YYNGEE. CDR3 size: 14 residues. V lost 5 bases and J lost 4, with 14 bases in between. In DNA, the CDR3 is TGTGCCAGCAGTCAGGGTATTCGTGCAGATACGCAGTATTTT. It codes for CASSQGIRADTQYF.

This rearrangement joins TRBV5-3 to TRBJ2-1, with 10 bases aligning to TRBD2. TRBV5-3 is an ORF; its function is uncertain. The junction had 7 bases not matched to a gene; V was cut back by 1 base and J by 6 bases. The CDR3 is 16 amino acids. This CDR3 is CARSLSSPSGGNEQFF. In DNA, the CDR3 is TGTGCCAGAAGCTTGAGTTCCCCTAGCGGGGGCAATGAGCAGTTCTTC.

In this sample, this clone turned up a few times. The chain couples TRBV3-1 (or the pseudogene TRBV3-2) to TRBJ1-6; D may be TRBD1 (5 bases). The CDR3 consists of 13 residues. V gave up 1 base and J gave up 8 bases, with 6 bases separating them. Germline V gene data show CDR1 as LGHDT and CDR2 as YNNKEL (reference sequence). CDR3 in amino acids: CASSQGGDSPLHF. The CDR3 DNA follows: TGTGCCAGCAGCCAAGGGGGGGATTCACCCCTCCACTTT.

The chain uses TRBV7-9 and TRBJ2-6; D is perhaps TRBD1 (6 bases). The CDR3 has 17 amino acids. In germline, CDR1 is SEHNR, CDR2 FQNEAQ (reference sequence). The V gene lost 5 bases and the J gene lost 1 base, with 15 bases spanning the gap. CDR3 loop: CASSGQGQPSGANVLTF. CDR3 sequence (DNA): TGTGCCAGCAGCGGCCAAGGACAGCCTTCTGGGGCCAACGTCCTGACTTTC.

V usage is TRBV5-4 and J usage is TRBJ2-7, with 9 bases identical to TRBD1. There are 16 residues in the CDR3. Germline V lookup: CDR1 SGHNT, CDR2 YYREEE (reference sequence). V gave up 3 bases and J gave up 0 bases; unmatched junction bases: 7. CDR3 amino acids: CASSSPGTGLSYEQYF. Here the CDR3 DNA reads TGTGCCAGCAGCTCCCCCGGGACAGGGCTCTCCTACGAGCAGTACTTC.

V usage is TRBV9 and J usage is TRBJ2-3; the match to TRBD2 covers 10 bases. The V segment lost 0 bases and the J segment 4 bases; nucleotides outside the gene matches: 2. This CDR3 contains 15 residues. In germline, CDR1 is SGDLS, CDR2 YYNGEE. This CDR3 reads CASSVVAGGADTQYF. The CDR3 DNA sequence: TGTGCCAGCAGCGTAGTAGCGGGAGGCGCAGATACGCAGTATTTT.